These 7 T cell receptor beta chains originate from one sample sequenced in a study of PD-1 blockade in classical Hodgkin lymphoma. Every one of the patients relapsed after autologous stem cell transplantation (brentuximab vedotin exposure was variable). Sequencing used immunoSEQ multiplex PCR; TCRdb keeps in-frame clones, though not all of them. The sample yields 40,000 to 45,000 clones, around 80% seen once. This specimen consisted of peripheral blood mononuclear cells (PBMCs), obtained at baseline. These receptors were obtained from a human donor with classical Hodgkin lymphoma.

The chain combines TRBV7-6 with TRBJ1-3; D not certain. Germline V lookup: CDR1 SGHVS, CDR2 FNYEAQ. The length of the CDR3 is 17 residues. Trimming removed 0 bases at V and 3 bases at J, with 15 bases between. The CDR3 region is CASSLAVTAEGGNTIYF. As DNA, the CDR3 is TGTGCCAGCAGCTTAGCGGTCACAGCCGAAGGTGGAAACACCATATATTTT.

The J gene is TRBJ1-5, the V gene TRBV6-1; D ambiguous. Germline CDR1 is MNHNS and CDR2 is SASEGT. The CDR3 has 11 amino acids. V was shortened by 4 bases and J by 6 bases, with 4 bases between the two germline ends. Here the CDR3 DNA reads TGTGCCAGCAGTGGGGGTCAGCCCCAGCATTTT. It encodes CASSGGQPQHF.

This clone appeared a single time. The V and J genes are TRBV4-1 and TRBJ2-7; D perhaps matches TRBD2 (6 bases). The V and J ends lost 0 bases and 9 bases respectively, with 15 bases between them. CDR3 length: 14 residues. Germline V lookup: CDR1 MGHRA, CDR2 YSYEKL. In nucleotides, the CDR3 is TGCGCCAGCAGCCAAGAATGGGGGAGGAGGGTGCAGTACTTC. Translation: CASSQEWGRRVQYF.

The chain's CDR3 is CASSQDLNTRYGPLFF. The CDR3 nucleotides read TGCGCCAGCAGCCAAGATCTAAATACCCGGTACGGCCCACTGTTTTTT. V usage is TRBV4-3 and J usage is TRBJ1-4; D unresolved. In germline, CDR1 is LGHNA, CDR2 YSLEER. CDR3 size: 16 residues. V shed 0 bases and J shed 13 bases, with 21 bases lying between them.

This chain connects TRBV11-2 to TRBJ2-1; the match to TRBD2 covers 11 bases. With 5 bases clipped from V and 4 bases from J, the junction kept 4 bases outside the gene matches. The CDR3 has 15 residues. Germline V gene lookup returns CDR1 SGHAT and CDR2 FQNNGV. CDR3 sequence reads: CASSLTSGEYNEQFF. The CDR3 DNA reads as TGTGCCAGCAGCCTGACTAGCGGGGAGTACAATGAGCAGTTCTTC.

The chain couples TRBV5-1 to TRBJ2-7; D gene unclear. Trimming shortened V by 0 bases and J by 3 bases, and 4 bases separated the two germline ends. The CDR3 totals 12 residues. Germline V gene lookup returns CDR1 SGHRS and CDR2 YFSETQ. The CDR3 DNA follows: TGCGCCAGCAGCTTGGACAACTACGAGCAGTACTTC. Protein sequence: CASSLDNYEQYF.

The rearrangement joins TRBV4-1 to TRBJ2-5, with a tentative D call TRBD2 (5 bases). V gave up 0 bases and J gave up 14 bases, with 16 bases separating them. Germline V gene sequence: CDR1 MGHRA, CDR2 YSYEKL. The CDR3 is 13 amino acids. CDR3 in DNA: TGCGCCAGCAGCCAAGATGTCGAGGGCCCTTGCTACTTC. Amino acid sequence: CASSQDVEGPCYF.